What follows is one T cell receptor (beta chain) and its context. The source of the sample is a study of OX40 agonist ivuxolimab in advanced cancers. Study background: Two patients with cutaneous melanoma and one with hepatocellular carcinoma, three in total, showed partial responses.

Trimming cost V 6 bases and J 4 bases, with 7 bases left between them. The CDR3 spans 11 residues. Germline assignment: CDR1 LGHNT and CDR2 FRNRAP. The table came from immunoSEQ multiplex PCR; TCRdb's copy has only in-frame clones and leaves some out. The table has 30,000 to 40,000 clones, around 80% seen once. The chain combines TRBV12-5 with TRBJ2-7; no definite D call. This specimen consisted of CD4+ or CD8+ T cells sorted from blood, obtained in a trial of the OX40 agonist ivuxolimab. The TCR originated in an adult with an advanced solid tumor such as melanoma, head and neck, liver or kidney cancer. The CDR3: CASGAEYEQYF. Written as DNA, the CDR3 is TGTGCTAGTGGCGCAGAGTACGAGCAGTACTTC.